The 30 T cell receptor beta chains presented below share a single source sample, sequenced in a study of Ad26.COV2.S vaccination and SARS-CoV-2 variants (dated by TCRdb to about 2021). The library was built by means of the immunoSEQ multiplex PCR assay. TCRdb mirrors the immuneACCESS table, restricted to in-frame sequences. Some clones are absent from its copies; in checked studies, under half trace to an unresolved V gene, and the reason for the others is unknown. The sample records over 400,000 clones, roughly 90% of which are singletons. Clones ranked in the top ten supply around 1.7% of the sample. The treatment or condition tag for this specimen amounts to: around 19 received Ad26.COV2.S at low or high dose, single or two shots; 5 received placebo; per-sample allocation not given. Repertoires of vaccine and placebo recipients were sequenced from samples collected on day 63 after the first injection.

The input for sequencing was peripheral blood, taken in a trial of Ad26.COV2.S vaccine versus placebo. These receptors were obtained from a person aged 18 to 59 who received the Ad26.COV2.S COVID-19 vaccine or a placebo.

This chain uses TRBV7-2 with TRBJ2-7, with D maybe TRBD1 (5 bases). The length of the CDR3 is 11 residues. Germline lookup yields CDR1 SGHTA and CDR2 FQGNSA. V was cut by 5 bases and J by 6 bases, with 8 bases left in between. CDR3 sequence reads: CASSVTGEQYF. In DNA form, the CDR3 reads TGTGCCAGCAGCGTTACAGGCGAGCAGTACTTC.

The rearrangement joins TRBV7-6 to TRBJ2-7; 10 positions match TRBD1. The CDR3 length is 15 residues. CDR1 is SGHVS, CDR2 FNYEAQ, per germline. V lost 5 bases to trimming and J lost 4 bases; unmatched junction nucleotides: 8. The CDR3 loop is CASSAFGQGVYEQYF. The CDR3 nucleotides are TGTGCCAGCAGCGCGTTTGGACAGGGGGTGTACGAGCAGTACTTC. The full variable domain, its missing parts supplied by reference TRBV7-6 and TRBJ2-7, is GAGVSQSPRYKVTKRGQDVALRCDPISGHVSLYWYRQALGQGPEFLTYFNYEAQQDKSGLPNDRFSAERPEGSISTLTIQRTEQRDSAMYRCASSAFGQGVYEQYFGPGTRLTVT.

At least ten counts were recorded for this clone. The chain combines TRBV7-2 with TRBJ2-2, with TRBD1 identical over 8 bases. Looked up from germline, CDR1 is SGHTA and CDR2 is FQGNSA. This CDR3 contains 17 residues. Trimming cost V 1 base and J 2 bases; bases outside gene matches: 6. This CDR3 reads CASSLGPGQANTGELFF. The CDR3 nucleotides read TGTGCCAGCAGCTTAGGACCGGGACAGGCTAACACCGGGGAGCTGTTTTTT.

The genes are TRBV3-1 (or the pseudogene TRBV3-2) and TRBJ2-3; perhaps TRBD1 as D (6 bases). With 2 bases removed from V and 2 bases from J, the gap between germline ends came to 14 bases. The CDR3 has 16 residues. Germline V lookup: CDR1 LGHDT, CDR2 YNNKEL (reference sequence). CDR3 nucleotide sequence: TGTGCCAGCAGCCAATATCAAAACAGGGTCACAGATACGCAGTATTTT. This gives the protein CASSQYQNRVTDTQYF.

V gene TRBV19 combines with J gene TRBJ2-3; TRBD2 agrees at 9 bases. The CDR3 runs to 16 residues. Per germline, CDR1 LNHDA and CDR2 SQIVND (reference sequence). Trimming took 2 bases from V and 6 from J; bases not matched to a gene: 9. CDR3 in DNA: TGTGCCAGTAGTATAACCCCGCTAGCGGGGTTGGATACGCAGTATTTT. Translating gives CASSITPLAGLDTQYF.

The rearrangement uses TRBV6-2 or TRBV6-3 and TRBJ2-7; D gene ambiguous. The germline CDR1 and CDR2 sequences are MNHEY and SVGEGT. CDR3 length: 12 residues. V was clipped by 4 bases and J by 0 bases, with 4 bases between them. The CDR3 DNA sequence: TGTGCCAGCAGTTCTCGCTCCTACGAGCAGTACTTC. This gives the protein CASSSRSYEQYF.

The chain couples TRBV11-2 to TRBJ2-7, with a weak D call TRBD1 (6 bases). This CDR3 contains 16 residues. Germline loops: CDR1 SGHAT, CDR2 FQNNGV. V dropped 1 base and J dropped 6 bases, with 19 bases sitting between them. The CDR3 coding sequence is TGTGCCAGCAGCTTAGGAGGACAGTGGGTAGTCGGCGAGCAGTACTTC. Amino acids: CASSLGGQWVVGEQYF.

The chain has TRBV7-9 and TRBJ2-4, with a tentative D call TRBD2 (6 bases). The germline V gene has CDR1 SEHNR and CDR2 FQNEAQ (reference sequence). With 7 bases removed from V and 5 bases from J, the gap between germline ends came to 21 bases. The length of the CDR3 is 16 residues. CDR3 residues: CASTKVGGWFENIQYF. CDR3 nucleotides: TGTGCCAGCACCAAAGTGGGGGGTTGGTTCGAAAACATTCAGTACTTC.

This clone was seen a single time. This chain joins TRBV19 and TRBJ2-3; 9 positions match TRBD2. Germline trimming cut 6 bases from V and 3 bases from J; bases unmatched to any gene: 10. Germline lookup yields CDR1 LNHDA and CDR2 SQIVND (reference sequence). The CDR3 is made up of 16 amino acids. The CDR3 region is CASSTRPGLATDTQYF. In DNA, the CDR3 is TGTGCCAGTAGCACTCGACCGGGACTAGCAACAGATACGCAGTATTTT.

V gene TRBV12-3 or TRBV12-4 combines with J gene TRBJ1-1; D uncertain. Trimming stripped 5 bases from V and 8 bases from J, with 15 bases between. The CDR3 length is 13 residues. The CDR3 sequence: CASSPEWSREAFF. The CDR3 DNA reads TGTGCCAGCAGTCCGGAGTGGTCGAGGGAAGCTTTCTTT.

The rearrangement joins TRBV7-9 to TRBJ1-3; maybe TRBD1 (5 bases). CDR3 length: 18 amino acids. V shed 6 bases and J shed 0 bases, with 21 bases lying between them. CDR1 and CDR2 from the germline V gene are SEHNR and FQNEAQ (reference sequence). CDR3 in amino acids: CASRPPPAGVSSGNTIYF. The CDR3 DNA reads TGTGCCAGCAGACCACCCCCTGCGGGGGTCTCCTCTGGAAACACCATATATTTT.

V and J are TRBV28 and TRBJ1-4; tentatively, D is TRBD1 (6 bases). This CDR3 has 15 residues. Deletions cut 7 bases from V and 0 bases from J, with 12 bases between. Germline V gene sequence: CDR1 MDHEN, CDR2 SYDVKM. DNA of the CDR3: TGTGCCAGCAACGAGGGGGGAGCAACTAATGAAAAACTGTTTTTT. Translating gives CASNEGGATNEKLFF. The full variable domain, with the rest looked up from reference TRBV28 and TRBJ1-4, is DVKVTQSSRYLVKRTGEKVFLECVQDMDHENMFWYRQDPGLGLRLIYFSYDVKMKEKGDIPEGYSVSREKKERFSLILESASTNQTSMYLCASNEGGATNEKLFFGSGTQLSVL.

The chain uses TRBV6-5 and TRBJ1-4; TRBD1 aligns across 8 bases. V shed 6 bases and J 3 bases; nucleotides not matched to a gene: 3. Germline CDR1 MNHEY, CDR2 SVGAGI. This CDR3 region has 14 residues. The CDR3 is CASRRQGSNEKLFF. CDR3 bases: TGTGCCAGCAGAAGACAGGGGTCTAATGAAAAACTGTTTTTT.

V is TRBV5-1 and J is TRBJ1-2, with 7 bases matching TRBD1. The germline gives CDR1 SGHRS, CDR2 YFSETQ. The trim removed 1 base at V and 8 bases at J, leaving 5 bases unmatched. This CDR3 spans 13 amino acids. The CDR3 loop is CASSLKGAEGYTF. The CDR3 DNA follows: TGCGCCAGCAGCTTGAAGGGGGCGGAAGGCTACACCTTC.

CDR3 sequence reads: CASSELSNQPQHF. As DNA, the CDR3 is TGTGCCAGTAGTGAGTTGAGCAATCAGCCCCAGCATTTT. The gene calls are TRBV19 and TRBJ1-5; no firm D call. The CDR3 is made up of 13 amino acids. Germline V gene sequence: CDR1 LNHDA, CDR2 SQIVND (reference sequence). V gave up 5 bases and J gave up 1 base, with 6 bases separating them.

This clone was seen once. The chain uses TRBV5-5 and TRBJ2-1; 9 nucleotides align to TRBD1. The CDR3 has 17 residues. V lost 4 bases to trimming and J lost 2 bases; unmatched junction nucleotides: 10. CDR1 is SGHKS and CDR2 is YYEKEE in the germline V gene (reference sequence). The CDR3 loop is CASSKAGTGSTYNEQFF. DNA of the CDR3: TGTGCCAGCAGCAAAGCCGGGACAGGGTCCACCTACAATGAGCAGTTCTTC.

The chain joins TRBV28 to TRBJ1-2; possible D gene TRBD1, 6 bases. The CDR3 is made up of 13 amino acids. V was pared by 3 bases and J by 4 bases, with 9 bases between. The germline gives CDR1 MDHEN, CDR2 SYDVKM. The CDR3, as DNA: TGTGCCAGCAGTTTCTGGGGGGCCTATGGCTACACCTTC. Translating it yields CASSFWGAYGYTF.

This clone has just one count. The V and J genes are TRBV6-1 and TRBJ1-5; 7 bases are shared with TRBD1. V trimming: 2 bases; J trimming: 1 base; junction bases outside the gene matches: 11. Germline V lookup: CDR1 MNHNS, CDR2 SASEGT. The CDR3 sequence is 18 residues long. This chain's CDR3 is CASSEFQAGGRSNQPQHF. The CDR3 coding sequence is TGTGCCAGCAGTGAATTTCAGGCAGGGGGTAGGAGCAATCAGCCCCAGCATTTT.

The genes are TRBV2 and TRBJ2-6; D not certain. The CDR3 is 12 residues long. Per germline, CDR1 SNHLY and CDR2 FYNNEI. Deletions cut 11 bases from V and 3 bases from J, with 8 bases between. The CDR3: CAHQVGANVLTF. The CDR3 DNA reads TGTGCCCATCAGGTTGGGGCCAACGTCCTGACTTTC.

This chain connects TRBV5-5 to TRBJ1-6; no firm D call. Trimming left V 5 bases short and J 5 bases short, with 11 bases between. The CDR3 runs 14 residues. Germline loops: CDR1 SGHKS, CDR2 YYEKEE (reference sequence). The CDR3 DNA reads TGTGCCAGCAGACAGCCCTTAGATAATTCACCCCTCCACTTT. Its translation is CASRQPLDNSPLHF.

The chain couples TRBV27 to TRBJ2-7, with a weak D call TRBD1 (5 bases). Per germline, CDR1 MNHEY and CDR2 SMNVEV (reference sequence). The CDR3 contains 17 residues. Trimming took 2 bases from V and 5 from J, leaving 22 bases between them. In nucleotides, the CDR3 is TGTGCCAGCAGTTTACTCCCCCCAGGGTTTAGTTTTAACGAGCAGTACTTC. Protein: CASSLLPPGFSFNEQYF.

The chain recombines TRBV14 with TRBJ2-1; TRBD2 agrees at 7 bases. This CDR3 has 19 amino acids. Trimming took 1 base from V and 0 from J; bases not matched to a gene: 12. Germline CDR1 SGHDN, CDR2 FVKESK. CDR3 DNA sequence: TGTGCCAGCAGCCAAGTCCAGGGACTACGATACAGCTCCTACAATGAGCAGTTCTTC. Its translation is CASSQVQGLRYSSYNEQFF.

V and J are TRBV3-1 (or the pseudogene TRBV3-2) and TRBJ2-2; 9 bases match TRBD1. The CDR3 runs 16 residues. The junction had 9 bases not matched to a gene; V was cut back by 3 bases and J by 7 bases. Germline lookup yields CDR1 LGHDT and CDR2 YNNKEL (reference sequence). Written as DNA, the CDR3 is TGTGCCAGCAGCCACACGGCCGGGACAGGGAACGGGGAGCTGTTTTTT. Translating it yields CASSHTAGTGNGELFF.

This clone is a singleton in its sample. The same CDR3 can be traced to other DNA sequences in this sample. The V gene is TRBV10-3, the J gene TRBJ1-2; no firm D call. Trimming removed 3 bases at V and 5 bases at J, with 4 bases between. The CDR3 spans 11 residues. Germline V lookup: CDR1 ENHRY, CDR2 SYGVKD. CDR3 protein: CAISDGYGYTF. DNA for the CDR3: TGTGCCATCAGTGATGGGTATGGCTACACCTTC.

The V and J genes are TRBV18 and TRBJ2-5, with D maybe TRBD1 (5 bases). The CDR3 covers 13 residues. Trimming stripped 2 bases from V and 5 bases from J, with 9 bases between. Per the germline V gene, CDR1 is KGHSH and CDR2 is LQKENI. As DNA, the CDR3 is TGTGCCAGCTCACCAGCAGGGTTGGAGACCCAGTACTTC. As protein: CASSPAGLETQYF.

This rearrangement joins TRBV11-3 to TRBJ2-5; TRBD2 agrees at 13 bases. The CDR3 sequence is 16 residues long. The trim removed 2 bases at V and 5 bases at J, leaving 5 bases unmatched. Germline V gene sequence: CDR1 SGHNT, CDR2 YENEEA. CDR3 in DNA: TGTGCCAGCAGCTTAAGACTAGCGGGGGGCGCGGAGACCCAGTACTTC. Translating gives CASSLRLAGGAETQYF. Variable domain in full (rest from reference TRBV11-3 and TRBJ2-5): EAGVVQSPRYKIIEKKQPVAFWCNPISGHNTLYWYLQNLGQGPELLIRYENEEAVDDSQLPKDRFSAERLKGVDSTLKIQPAELGDSAVYLCASSLRLAGGAETQYFGPGTRLLVL.

The gene calls are TRBV24-1 and TRBJ1-2, with D perhaps TRBD1 (5 bases). This CDR3 has 15 residues. Per the germline V gene, CDR1 is KGHDR and CDR2 is SFDVKD. Trimming left V 2 bases short and J 3 bases short, with 12 bases between. The CDR3 region is CATSDSQGGDYGYTF. In DNA, the CDR3 is TGTGCCACCAGTGATTCCCAGGGAGGGGACTATGGCTACACCTTC.

V usage is TRBV6-5 and J usage is TRBJ2-5; TRBD2 matches at 11 bases. The CDR3 has 15 residues. From germline, CDR1 is MNHEY and CDR2 SVGAGI. V trimming: 5 bases; J trimming: 5 bases; junction bases outside the gene matches: 7. The CDR3 nucleotides read TGTGCCAGCAGTATCTCTAGCGGGGGGTGGGAGACCCAGTACTTC. Protein product: CASSISSGGWETQYF.

The chain is built from TRBV2 and TRBJ2-1, with TRBD2 identical over 12 bases. The ends lost 1 base at V and 8 bases at J; junction bases unmatched: 3. The CDR3 length is 15 residues. Germline lookup yields CDR1 SNHLY and CDR2 FYNNEI. CDR3 protein: CASSEVTSGGDEQFF. DNA of the CDR3: TGTGCCAGCAGTGAAGTGACTAGCGGGGGTGATGAGCAGTTCTTC.

The genes are TRBV6-5 and TRBJ1-4; D possibly corresponds to TRBD1 (6 bases). This CDR3 is 14 amino acids long. Germline CDR1 reads MNHEY; CDR2 reads SVGAGI. V shed 6 bases and J shed 8 bases, with 16 bases lying between them. CDR3 residues: CASSRDLQGEKLFF. The CDR3, as DNA: TGTGCCAGCAGCCGGGACCTCCAGGGGGAAAAACTGTTTTTT.